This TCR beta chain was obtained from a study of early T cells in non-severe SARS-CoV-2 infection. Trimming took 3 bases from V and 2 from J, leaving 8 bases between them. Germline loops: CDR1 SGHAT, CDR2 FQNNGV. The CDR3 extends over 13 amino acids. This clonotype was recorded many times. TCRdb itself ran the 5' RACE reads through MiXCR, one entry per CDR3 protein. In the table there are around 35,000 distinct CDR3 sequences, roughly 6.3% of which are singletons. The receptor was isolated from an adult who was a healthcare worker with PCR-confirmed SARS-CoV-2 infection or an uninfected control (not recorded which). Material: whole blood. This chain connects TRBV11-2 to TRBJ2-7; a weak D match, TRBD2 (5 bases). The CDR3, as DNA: TGTGCCAGCAGCTTCGGGGAGACCTACGAGCAGTACTTC. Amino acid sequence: CASSFGETYEQYF. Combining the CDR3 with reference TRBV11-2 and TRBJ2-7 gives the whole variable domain EAGVAQSPRYKIIEKRQSVAFWCNPISGHATLYWYQQILGQGPKLLIQFQNNGVVDDSQLPKDRFSAERLKGVDSTLKIQPAKLEDSAVYLCASSFGETYEQYFGPGTRLTVT.